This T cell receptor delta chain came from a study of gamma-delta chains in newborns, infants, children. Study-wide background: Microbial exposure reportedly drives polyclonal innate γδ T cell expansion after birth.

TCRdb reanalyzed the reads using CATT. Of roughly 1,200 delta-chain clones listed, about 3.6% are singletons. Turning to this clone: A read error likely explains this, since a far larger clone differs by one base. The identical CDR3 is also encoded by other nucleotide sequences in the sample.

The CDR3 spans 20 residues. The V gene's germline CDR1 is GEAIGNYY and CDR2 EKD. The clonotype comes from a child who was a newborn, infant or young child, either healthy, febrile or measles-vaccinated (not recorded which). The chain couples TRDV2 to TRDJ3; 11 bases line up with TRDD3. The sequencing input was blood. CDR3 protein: CACDTGAGGYQSWDTRQMFF. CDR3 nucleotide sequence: TGTGCCTGTGACACCGGGGCTGGGGGATACCAGTCCTGGGACACCCGACAGATGTTTTTT.